This T cell receptor (beta chain) came from a study of blood T cells in healthy people across ages. Whole-study results and caveats: When set beside aged donors, long-lived donors presented more naive CD4+ cells and higher diversity.

This CDR3 region has 17 residues. Germline CDR1 and CDR2: DFQATT and SNEGSKA (reference sequence). V lost 6 bases, J lost 0 bases, and 20 bases lay in between. About this clonotype itself: The antigen remains unidentified.

Alongside a J-beta primer mix, a sample-barcoded 5' primer served in a second PCR lasting about 7 to 11 cycles. TCRdb reprocessed the 5' RACE reads via MiXCR and lists one record per CDR3 protein. The sample lists roughly 790,000 distinct CDR3 sequences, more than 40% occurring once. Around 9.4 milliliters was the volume of peripheral blood drawn from each donor. Per sample, at least 6 micrograms of total RNA were extracted. This rearrangement joins TRBV20-1 to TRBJ2-2; D possibly matches TRBD1 or TRBD2 (6 bases each). The sequencing sample was made of blood. The receptor was derived from a woman aged 60 to 75 in good health. This CDR3 is CSARGPRGYANTGELFF. CDR3 DNA: TGCAGTGCCCGGGGGCCTAGGGGGTACGCGAACACCGGGGAGCTGTTTTTT.